This T cell receptor (beta chain) was recovered during a study of cytomegalovirus exposure and HLA in healthy donors. Study-level information: About 82 million unique TCRs from HLA-typed donors were held in an early release of data. Study-wide results and caveats: Most TCR sequences proved rare, with some public TCRs found in many donors. The study put 150 or so TCR beta chains on its list as cytomegalovirus-associated.

The study ran its PCR with 60 Vbeta and 13 Jbeta primers. Sequencing used immunoSEQ multiplex PCR; TCRdb keeps in-frame clones, though not all of them. The sample contains roughly 120,000 clones, around 79% of which appear only once. V lost 1 base, J lost 4 bases, and 13 bases lay in between. This CDR3 spans 15 amino acids. Germline V CDR1 and CDR2: LGHNA, YNFKEQ. This clone was detected only a few times. Its target is not known. The sample comprised PBMCs. The origin of this receptor is a woman in her twenties or thirties in good health and CMV-seronegative. V is TRBV4-2 and J is TRBJ1-2; weak D call: TRBD1 (6 bases). The CDR3 here is CASSQVIQGSYGYTF. The CDR3 DNA reads TGTGCCAGCAGCCAAGTAATACAGGGAAGCTATGGCTACACCTTC.